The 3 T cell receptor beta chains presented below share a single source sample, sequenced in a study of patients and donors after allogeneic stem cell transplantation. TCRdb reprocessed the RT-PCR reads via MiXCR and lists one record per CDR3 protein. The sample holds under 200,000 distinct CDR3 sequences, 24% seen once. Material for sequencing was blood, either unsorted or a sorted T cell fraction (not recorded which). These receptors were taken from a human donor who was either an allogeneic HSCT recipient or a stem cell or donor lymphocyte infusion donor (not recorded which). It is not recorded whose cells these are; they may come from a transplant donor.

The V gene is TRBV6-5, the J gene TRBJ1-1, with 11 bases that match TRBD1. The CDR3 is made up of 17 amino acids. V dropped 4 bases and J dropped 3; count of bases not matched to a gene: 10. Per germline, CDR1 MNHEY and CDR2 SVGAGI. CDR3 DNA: TGTGCCAGCAGTTTAAACATACCGGGACAGGGGGACACTGAAGCTTTCTTT. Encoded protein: CASSLNIPGQGDTEAFF.

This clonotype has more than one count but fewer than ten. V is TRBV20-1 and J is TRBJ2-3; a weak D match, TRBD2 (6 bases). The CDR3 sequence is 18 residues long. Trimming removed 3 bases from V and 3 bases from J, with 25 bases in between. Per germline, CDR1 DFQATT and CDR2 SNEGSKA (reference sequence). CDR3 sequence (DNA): TGCAGTGCTAGGCCCGGAGGAGCGGGCGAATTGGGGACAGATACGCAGTATTTT. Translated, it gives CSARPGGAGELGTDTQYF.

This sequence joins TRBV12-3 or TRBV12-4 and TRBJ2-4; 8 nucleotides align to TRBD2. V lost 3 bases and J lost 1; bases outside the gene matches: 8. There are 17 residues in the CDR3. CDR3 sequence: CASSFIAGSGAKNIQYF. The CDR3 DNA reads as TGTGCCAGCAGTTTTATAGCGGGGAGTGGGGCCAAAAACATTCAGTACTTC.